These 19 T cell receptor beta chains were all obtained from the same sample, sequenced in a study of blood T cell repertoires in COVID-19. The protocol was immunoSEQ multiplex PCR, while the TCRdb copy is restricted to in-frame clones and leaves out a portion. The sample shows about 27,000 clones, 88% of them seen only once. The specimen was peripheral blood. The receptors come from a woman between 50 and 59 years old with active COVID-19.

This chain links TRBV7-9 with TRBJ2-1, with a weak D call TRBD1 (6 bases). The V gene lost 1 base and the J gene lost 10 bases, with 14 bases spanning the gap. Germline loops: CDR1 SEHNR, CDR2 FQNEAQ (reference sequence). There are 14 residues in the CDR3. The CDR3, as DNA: TGTGCCAGCAGCTTAGTGGGGGCCCGCGGGGAGCAGTTCTTC. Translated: CASSLVGARGEQFF.

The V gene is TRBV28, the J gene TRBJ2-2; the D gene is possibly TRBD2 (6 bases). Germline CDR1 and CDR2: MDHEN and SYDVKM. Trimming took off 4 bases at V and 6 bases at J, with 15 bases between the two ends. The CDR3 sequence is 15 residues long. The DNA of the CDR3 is TGTGCCAGCAGTTCGCCGGGACTGACCCCCGGGGAGCTGTTTTTT. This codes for CASSSPGLTPGELFF.

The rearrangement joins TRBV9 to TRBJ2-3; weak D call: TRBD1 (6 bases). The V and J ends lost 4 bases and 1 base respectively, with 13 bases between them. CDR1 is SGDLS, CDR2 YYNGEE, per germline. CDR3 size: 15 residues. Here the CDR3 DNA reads TGTGCCAGCAGCTTCCAGGGACACGGCACAGATACGCAGTATTTT. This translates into CASSFQGHGTDTQYF.

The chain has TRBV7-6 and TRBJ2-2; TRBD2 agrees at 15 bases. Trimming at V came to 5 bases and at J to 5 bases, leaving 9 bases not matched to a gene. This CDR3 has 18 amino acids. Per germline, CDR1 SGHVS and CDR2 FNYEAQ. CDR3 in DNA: TGTGCCAGCAGCGCCACCTTTGGACTAGCGGGAGGGACCGGGGAGCTGTTTTTT. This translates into CASSATFGLAGGTGELFF. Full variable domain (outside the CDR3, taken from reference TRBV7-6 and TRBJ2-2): GAGVSQSPRYKVTKRGQDVALRCDPISGHVSLYWYRQALGQGPEFLTYFNYEAQQDKSGLPNDRFSAERPEGSISTLTIQRTEQRDSAMYRCASSATFGLAGGTGELFFGEGSRLTVL.

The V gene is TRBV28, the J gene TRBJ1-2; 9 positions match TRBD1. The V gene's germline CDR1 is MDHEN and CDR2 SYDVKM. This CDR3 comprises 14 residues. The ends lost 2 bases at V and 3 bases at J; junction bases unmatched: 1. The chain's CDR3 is CASSLNRGHYGYTF. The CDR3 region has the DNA TGTGCCAGCAGTTTAAACAGGGGGCACTATGGCTACACCTTC.

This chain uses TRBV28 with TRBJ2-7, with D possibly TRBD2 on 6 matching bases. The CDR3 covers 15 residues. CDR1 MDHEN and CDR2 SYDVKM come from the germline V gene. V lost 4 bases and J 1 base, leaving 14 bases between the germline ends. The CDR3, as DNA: TGTGCCAGCAGTTACGCGGGGATTAAGTCCTACGAGCAGTACTTC. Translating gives CASSYAGIKSYEQYF.

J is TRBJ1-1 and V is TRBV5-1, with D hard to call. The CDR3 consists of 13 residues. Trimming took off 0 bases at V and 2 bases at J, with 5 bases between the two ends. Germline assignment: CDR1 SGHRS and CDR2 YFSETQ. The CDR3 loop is CASSLETNTEAFF. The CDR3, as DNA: TGCGCCAGCAGCTTGGAGACTAACACTGAAGCTTTCTTT.

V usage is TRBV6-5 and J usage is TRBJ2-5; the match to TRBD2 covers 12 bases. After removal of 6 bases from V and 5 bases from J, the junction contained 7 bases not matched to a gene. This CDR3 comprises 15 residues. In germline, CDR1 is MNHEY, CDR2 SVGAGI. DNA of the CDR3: TGTGCCAGCAGACGGACTAGCGGGGTCGGGGAGACCCAGTACTTC. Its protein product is CASRRTSGVGETQYF.

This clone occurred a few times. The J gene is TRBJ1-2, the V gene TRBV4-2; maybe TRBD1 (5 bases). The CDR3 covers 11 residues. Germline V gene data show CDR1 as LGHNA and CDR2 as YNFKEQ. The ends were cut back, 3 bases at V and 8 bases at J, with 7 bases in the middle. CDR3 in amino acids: CASSHQGGYTF. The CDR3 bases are TGTGCCAGCAGCCATCAGGGCGGCTACACCTTC.

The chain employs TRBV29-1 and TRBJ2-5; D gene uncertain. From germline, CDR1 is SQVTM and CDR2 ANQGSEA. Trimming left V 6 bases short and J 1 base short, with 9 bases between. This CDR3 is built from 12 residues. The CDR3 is CSVAAVQETQYF. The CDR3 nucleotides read TGCAGCGTGGCCGCGGTCCAAGAGACCCAGTACTTC.

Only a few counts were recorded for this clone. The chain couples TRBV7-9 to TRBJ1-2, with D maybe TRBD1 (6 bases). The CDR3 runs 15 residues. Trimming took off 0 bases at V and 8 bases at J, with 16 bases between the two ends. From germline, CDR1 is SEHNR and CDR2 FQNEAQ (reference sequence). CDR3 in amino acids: CASSLAQGRPSGYTF. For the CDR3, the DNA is TGTGCCAGCAGCTTAGCGCAGGGGCGACCGTCCGGCTACACCTTC.

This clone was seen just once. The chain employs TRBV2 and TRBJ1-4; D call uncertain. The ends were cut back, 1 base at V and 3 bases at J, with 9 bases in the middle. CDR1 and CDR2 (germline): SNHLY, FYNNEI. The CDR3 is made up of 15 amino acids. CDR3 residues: CASSEGEAANEKLFF. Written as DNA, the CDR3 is TGTGCCAGCAGTGAAGGAGAGGCAGCTAATGAAAAACTGTTTTTT. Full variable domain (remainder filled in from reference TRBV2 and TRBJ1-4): EPEVTQTPSHQVTQMGQEVILRCVPISNHLYFYWYRQILGQKVEFLVSFYNNEISEKSEIFDDQFSVERPDGSNFTLKIRSTKLEDSAMYFCASSEGEAANEKLFFGSGTQLSVL.

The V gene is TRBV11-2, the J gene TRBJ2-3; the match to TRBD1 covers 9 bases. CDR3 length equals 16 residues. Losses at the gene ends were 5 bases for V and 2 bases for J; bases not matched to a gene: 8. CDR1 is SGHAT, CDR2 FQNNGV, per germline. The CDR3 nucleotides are TGTGCCAGCAGCGCCAGACAGGGGGTAAACACAGATACGCAGTATTTT. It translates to CASSARQGVNTDTQYF.

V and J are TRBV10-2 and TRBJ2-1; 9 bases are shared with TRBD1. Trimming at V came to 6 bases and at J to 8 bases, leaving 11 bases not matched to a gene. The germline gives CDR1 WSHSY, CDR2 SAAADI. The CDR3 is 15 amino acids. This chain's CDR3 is CASRAIGQGNHEQFF. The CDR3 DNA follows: TGCGCCAGCAGGGCCATAGGACAGGGGAATCATGAGCAGTTCTTC.

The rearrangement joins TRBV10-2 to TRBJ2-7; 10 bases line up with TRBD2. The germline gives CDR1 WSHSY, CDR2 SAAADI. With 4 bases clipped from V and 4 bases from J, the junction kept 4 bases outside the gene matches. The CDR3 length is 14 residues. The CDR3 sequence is CASSALAGVYEQYF. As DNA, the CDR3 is TGCGCCAGCAGTGCGCTAGCGGGAGTTTACGAGCAGTACTTC.

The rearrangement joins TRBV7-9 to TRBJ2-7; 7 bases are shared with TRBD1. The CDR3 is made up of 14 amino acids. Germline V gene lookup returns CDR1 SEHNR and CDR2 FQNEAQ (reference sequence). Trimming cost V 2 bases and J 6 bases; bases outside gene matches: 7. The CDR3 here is CASSLKTGVSEQYF. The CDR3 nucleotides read TGTGCCAGCAGCTTAAAAACAGGGGTAAGCGAGCAGTACTTC. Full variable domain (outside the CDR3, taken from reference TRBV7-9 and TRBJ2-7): DTGVSQNPRHKITKRGQNVTFRCDPISEHNRLYWYRQTLGQGPEFLTYFQNEAQLEKSRLLSDRFSAERPKGSFSTLEIQRTEQGDSAMYLCASSLKTGVSEQYFGPGTRLTVT.

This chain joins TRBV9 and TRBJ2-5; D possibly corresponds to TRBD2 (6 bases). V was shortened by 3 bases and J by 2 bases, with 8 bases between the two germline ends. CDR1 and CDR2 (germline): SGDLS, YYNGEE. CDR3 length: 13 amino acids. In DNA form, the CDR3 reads TGTGCCAGCAGCGCGGGAGTACAAGAGACCCAGTACTTC. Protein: CASSAGVQETQYF.

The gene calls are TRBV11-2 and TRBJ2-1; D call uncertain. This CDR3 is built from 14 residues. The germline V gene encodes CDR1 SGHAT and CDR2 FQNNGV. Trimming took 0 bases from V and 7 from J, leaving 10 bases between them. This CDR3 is CASSLDPLRNEQFF. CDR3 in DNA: TGTGCCAGCAGCTTAGATCCGTTGCGGAATGAGCAGTTCTTC.

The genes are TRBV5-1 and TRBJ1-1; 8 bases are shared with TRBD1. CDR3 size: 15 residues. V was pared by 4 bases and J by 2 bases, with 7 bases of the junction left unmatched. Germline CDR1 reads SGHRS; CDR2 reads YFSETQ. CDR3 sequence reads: CASSKYRGVNTEAFF. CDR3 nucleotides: TGCGCCAGCAGCAAGTACAGGGGGGTAAACACTGAAGCTTTCTTT.